This T cell receptor beta chain was captured by sequencing in a study of vaccination and CD4 T cells after COVID-19 (dated by TCRdb to the early 2020s). With respect to the entire study: Every convalescent patient had a positive nasal swab PCR test for SARS-CoV-2, with mild disease in several patients and severe disease in one. As controls, cultures received a CEFX viral epitope pool (the positive control), an HIV-1 Nef peptide pool (the negative control), or no peptide at all. The convalescent cohort comprised six males and four females, including two Hispanic individuals, seven Caucasians, two Asians and one multiracial person. Participants received two doses of either the Pfizer-BioNTech BNT162b2 vaccine (n=8) or the Moderna mRNA-1273 vaccine (n=2). Culture stimuli were overlapping spike peptide pools from SARS-CoV-2 and from the common cold coronaviruses HCoV-NL63, HCoV-OC43 and HCoV-229E. In 9 to 11 COVID-19 convalescent patients and a handful of infection-naive healthy vaccine recipients, researchers compared the spike-specific CD4+ TCR repertoire from before mRNA vaccination with the repertoire from after. Post-COVID blood samples from convalescent patients were collected a median of roughly 100 days after diagnosis, with a range of about 30 to 170 days. Post-vaccine blood samples were collected a median of about 72 days after the second vaccine dose, ranging from 14 to 241 days. Beyond this particular receptor, the publication reports: In convalescent patients, nearly all vaccine-specific clones (304 of 307) were found to be mono-reactive for SARS-CoV-2 spike rather than cross-reactive with common cold coronaviruses. Among convalescent patients, a median about 86% of the SARS-CoV-2-reactive clones seen after vaccination appeared only after vaccination, which suggests priming specific to the vaccine. The median number of SARS-CoV-2-reactive clonotypes rose from fewer than 25 after infection to 38 after vaccination, but the change was not significant. The study included relatively few convalescent patients and did not analyze early timepoints after natural infection.

The treatment or condition label here, explained by the study, means: roughly 10-day PBMC culture with coronavirus spike peptide pools or control peptides (ViraFEST assay). To expand antigen-specific T cells with peptide pools and then pick out the expanded clonotypes through TCR sequencing, the study relied on the ViraFEST assay. Positive SARS-CoV-2 PCR tests in the convalescent patients dated from March to December 2020, before Alpha, Beta and Delta variants emerged in the United States. Each well held millions of PBMCs cultured in IMDM containing approximately 5.3% human AB serum and approximately 9.4 IU/ml IL-2, with 9 to 10 ug/ml peptide pools added. On days 3 and 7, half of the culture medium was replaced with fresh IL-2-containing medium. After less than 12 days of culture, CD4+ T cells were isolated by negative selection using the EasySep CD4+ T cell isolation kit. Ficoll-Paque Plus gradient centrifugation was used to isolate PBMCs from whole blood, and the isolated PBMCs were then either used fresh or cryopreserved at -140C. In general, triplicate wells were set up for every culture condition.

Libraries were made using PCR. DNA from cultured CD4+ T cells underwent TCR sequencing with the Oncomine TCR Beta short-read assay at the Johns Hopkins FTIC core. The QIAamp micro DNA kit was used to extract genomic DNA from the cultured CD4+ T cells. The Oncomine TCR Beta libraries from cultured CD4+ T cells were pooled using unique dual indexes and then sequenced on an Illumina iSeq 100. As for how the authors treated the data: Non-productive sequences were removed, and CDR3s that did not start with C, did not end with F or W, or were shorter than 7 amino acids were discarded. The MANAFEST web application was used to identify antigen-specific clonotypes by comparing peptide-stimulated wells against reference wells and other culture wells. Positive clones required FDR below 0.05, an odds ratio above 5, and productive frequency above 0.1% in at least two of three replicate wells. A clonotype was classed as cross-reactive if the clonotype showed significant expansion both in SARS-CoV-2 spike wells and in at least one common cold coronavirus spike condition. Using R version 3.6.1, CDR3 homology was evaluated through Levenshtein distances (stringdist) along with unrooted phylogenetic trees (ape). The public sequencing data were trimmed at Q25 with fastp and processed into clonotypes with MiXCR by TCRdb, which kept only in-frame beta chains. Each CDR3 protein appears once, grouped with its most common genes and DNA. None of the V and J calls come from the authors' own analysis; TCRdb made them. Counted in this sample were around 13,000 distinct CDR3 sequences; 40% to 65% of them appeared once. The top ten clonotypes cover roughly 17% of the sample.

Comment on this clonotype: Its antigen is currently not known. Base quality data are lacking; no much larger clone is found one base away.

The V end gives up 8 bases and the J end 9 bases, leaving 12 bases in the junction not matched to a gene. Spanning cysteine to phenylalanine, the CDR3 consists of 14 amino acids. The kept DNA is CDR3 alone, 42 bases in frame from the first base. CDR1 is given as MNHEY and CDR2 as SMNVEV, both from the germline V gene (reference sequence). This clonotype was sampled from a human donor who had recovered from COVID-19. This chain is built from TRBV27 and TRBJ2-1; TRBD2 aligns with 8 central bases. The sequenced sample consisted of CD4+ T cells from blood, cultured in vitro. The nucleotide sequence is given as TGTGCCAGCTCCCCTTTTAGCCGGGAGGGTGAGCAGTTCTTC. It encodes CASSPFSREGEQFF.